Listed here are 23 T cell receptor beta chains from one sample, sequenced in a study of identical twins. TCRdb reanalysed the 5' RACE reads using MiXCR and keeps one entry per CDR3 protein. Of hundreds of thousands of distinct CDR3 sequences in the sample, more than 12% were seen once. Sequencing was carried out using memory (CD45RO+) T cells sorted from blood. Receptors were obtained from a woman aged 18 to 35 in good health.

This chain uses TRBV10-3 with TRBJ1-2; 10 positions match TRBD1. V was clipped by 4 bases and J by 4 bases; unmatched bases: 9. Germline V gives CDR1 ENHRY, CDR2 SYGVKD. The CDR3 loop spans 16 amino acids. In DNA, the CDR3 is TGTGCCATCAGTGTTAAAGGGACAGGGGAGCTCTATGGCTACACCTTC. It encodes CAISVKGTGELYGYTF.

The chain has TRBV7-8 and TRBJ1-1; D is unresolved. Trimming cost V 6 bases and J 1 base, with 9 bases left between them. CDR1 and CDR2 from the germline V gene are SGHVS and FQNEAQ. There are 13 residues in the CDR3. The CDR3 region has the DNA TGTGCCAGCAGAGAACAGACGAACACTGAAGCTTTCTTT. Protein sequence: CASREQTNTEAFF. The variable domain in full, completed from reference TRBV7-8 and TRBJ1-1, reads GAGVSQSPRYKVAKRGQDVALRCDPISGHVSLFWYQQALGQGPEFLTYFQNEAQLDKSGLPSDRFFAERPEGSVSTLKIQRTQQEDSAVYLCASREQTNTEAFFGQGTRLTVV.

This clonotype was counted a few times. This chain uses TRBV11-2 with TRBJ1-5; 8 bases are a match to TRBD1. Germline-derived CDR1 and CDR2 are SGHAT and FQNNGV. The CDR3 totals 14 residues. With 5 bases clipped from V and 2 bases from J, the junction kept 2 bases outside the gene matches. The CDR3 loop is CASSTTGGNQPQHF. CDR3 nucleotides: TGTGCCAGCAGCACGACAGGGGGCAATCAGCCCCAGCATTTT. Filled out from reference TRBV11-2 and TRBJ1-5, the complete variable domain reads EAGVAQSPRYKIIEKRQSVAFWCNPISGHATLYWYQQILGQGPKLLIQFQNNGVVDDSQLPKDRFSAERLKGVDSTLKIQPAKLEDSAVYLCASSTTGGNQPQHFGDGTRLSIL.

V gene TRBV12-3 or TRBV12-4 combines with J gene TRBJ2-7, with 7 bases fitting TRBD1. The CDR3 sequence is 14 residues long. V shed 6 bases and J 6 bases; nucleotides not matched to a gene: 11. CDR3 sequence (DNA): TGTGCCAGCAGCAACCGGGACAGCCTCAGCGAGCAGTACTTC. Translated: CASSNRDSLSEQYF.

This clonotype was detected a few times. This chain connects TRBV7-2 to TRBJ2-5; D possibly corresponds to TRBD2 (6 bases). This CDR3 is 15 amino acids long. With 4 bases removed from V and 3 bases from J, the gap between germline ends came to 15 bases. Per the germline V gene, CDR1 is SGHTA and CDR2 is FQGNSA. The CDR3 sequence: CASSSPPGGKETQYF. The DNA for the CDR3 is TGTGCCAGCAGCTCCCCCCCCGGGGGAAAAGAGACCCAGTACTTC.

This clonotype was seen repeatedly, ten times or more. The chain joins TRBV7-3 to TRBJ2-6; 7 nucleotides match TRBD1. CDR3 length equals 18 residues. Looked up from germline, CDR1 is SGHTA and CDR2 is FQGTGA. The ends lost 3 bases at V and 0 bases at J; junction bases unmatched: 8. The chain's CDR3 is CASSFRQGLSSGANVLTF. DNA of the CDR3: TGTGCCAGCAGCTTTAGACAGGGTCTTAGCTCTGGGGCCAACGTCCTGACTTTC. Looking up the rest from reference TRBV7-3 and TRBJ2-6 gives the full variable domain: GAGVSQTPSNKVTEKGKYVELRCDPISGHTALYWYRQSLGQGPEFLIYFQGTGAADDSGLPNDRFFAVRPEGSVSTLKIQRTERGDSAVYLCASSFRQGLSSGANVLTFGAGSRLTVL.

This clonotype turned up a few times. V is TRBV6-2 or TRBV6-3 and J is TRBJ2-2; D gene ambiguous. Germline CDR1 MNHEY, CDR2 SVGEGT. This CDR3 is 15 amino acids long. V was pared by 6 bases and J by 5 bases, with 16 bases between. This chain's CDR3 is CASSVGGYGTGELFF. CDR3 nucleotides: TGTGCCAGCAGCGTCGGCGGTTACGGTACCGGGGAGCTGTTTTTT.

The rearrangement uses TRBV7-2 and TRBJ2-1; 9 nucleotides agree with TRBD2. Germline loops: CDR1 SGHTA, CDR2 FQGNSA. J lost 7 bases, V lost 1 base, and 8 bases had no gene match. CDR3 size: 16 residues. The CDR3 DNA reads as TGTGCCAGCAGCTTAGGGGTGGGACTAGCTCGTAATGAGCAGTTCTTC. Translation gives CASSLGVGLARNEQFF.

V is TRBV29-1 and J is TRBJ2-1; weak D call: TRBD1 (6 bases). The CDR3 is 13 residues long. V was clipped by 7 bases and J by 6 bases, with 16 bases between them. Germline-derived CDR1 and CDR2 are SQVTM and ANQGSEA. The CDR3 DNA reads TGCAGCGCCGAAACAACAGGGTTCAATGAGCAGTTCTTC. This translates into CSAETTGFNEQFF.

In this sample, this clonotype turned up a few times. The chain recombines TRBV20-1 with TRBJ1-2; maybe TRBD1 (6 bases). The CDR3 length is 14 residues. The ends were cut back, 5 bases at V and 7 bases at J, with 20 bases in the middle. The germline V gene encodes CDR1 DFQATT and CDR2 SNEGSKA (reference sequence). CDR3 in amino acids: CSAFGGAPRVGYTF. The CDR3, as DNA: TGCAGTGCTTTTGGGGGGGCCCCCCGGGTTGGCTACACCTTC.

This clonotype was seen at least ten times. The chain carries TRBV5-6 and TRBJ2-7; D perhaps matches TRBD1 (5 bases). V was trimmed by 4 bases and J by 7 bases, leaving 15 bases between them. Germline values: CDR1 SGHDT, CDR2 YYEEEE. The CDR3 runs to 13 residues. CDR3 nucleotide sequence: TGTGCCAGCAGCAGGGGTCCTTGGGGAGAGCAGTACTTC. It is translated as CASSRGPWGEQYF.

This clonotype has a handful of counts. The chain couples TRBV20-1 to TRBJ1-6; D unresolved. Trimming removed 5 bases at V and 10 bases at J, with 12 bases between. The CDR3 length is 12 residues. Germline loops: CDR1 DFQATT, CDR2 SNEGSKA (reference sequence). Here the CDR3 DNA reads TGCAGTGCTTCGGGTATAGGCTCACCCCTCCACTTT. Translation gives CSASGIGSPLHF.

This chain joins TRBV28 and TRBJ1-1; 7 bases line up with TRBD1. Per germline, CDR1 MDHEN and CDR2 SYDVKM. The junction had 4 bases not matched to a gene; V was cut back by 3 bases and J by 0 bases. This CDR3 spans 15 amino acids. The CDR3 region has the DNA TGTGCCAGCAGTTTCCCGGGACAGATGAACACTGAAGCTTTCTTT. This gives the protein CASSFPGQMNTEAFF.

This clonotype has a count of ten or more. The V call is TRBV4-2, the J call TRBJ2-3, with TRBD2 matching 12 bases. V lost 1 base to trimming and J lost 1 base; unmatched junction nucleotides: 0. This CDR3 has 16 amino acids. CDR1 is LGHNA, CDR2 YNFKEQ, per germline. In DNA, the CDR3 is TGTGCCAGCAGCCAAGGACTAGCGGGGGGCACAGATACGCAGTATTTT. This encodes CASSQGLAGGTDTQYF.

The V gene is TRBV7-9, the J gene TRBJ2-5; either TRBD1 or TRBD2 may supply D (5 bases each). Germline V CDR1 and CDR2: SEHNR, FQNEAQ (reference sequence). The CDR3 totals 14 residues. The germline V and J ends were trimmed by 5 bases and 1 base, with 11 bases remaining between them. DNA for the CDR3: TGTGCCAGCAGCACCACCGGGGCCCAAGAGACCCAGTACTTC. Protein sequence: CASSTTGAQETQYF.

The chain uses TRBV6-2 or TRBV6-3 and TRBJ2-2; possibly TRBD2 for D (5 bases). V lost 2 bases and J 7 bases, leaving 11 bases between the germline ends. The germline V gene has CDR1 MNHEY and CDR2 SVGEGT. This CDR3 region has 14 residues. As DNA, the CDR3 is TGTGCCAGCAGTTACGACCAGGAGGACGGGGAGCTGTTTTTT. Its protein is CASSYDQEDGELFF.

This clonotype showed up just a few times. The chain uses TRBV19 and TRBJ2-7, with D possibly TRBD1 on 6 matching bases. Between the trimmed V and J ends, which lost 6 bases and 3 bases, there was a span of 15 bases. Germline V CDR1 and CDR2: LNHDA, SQIVND (reference sequence). The CDR3 covers 14 residues. Written as DNA, the CDR3 is TGTGCCAGTAGCCAACGCAGGGGAATCTACGAGCAGTACTTC. Protein sequence: CASSQRRGIYEQYF.

The rearrangement uses TRBV7-9 and TRBJ2-7; D not resolved. The V gene's germline CDR1 is SEHNR and CDR2 FQNEAQ (reference sequence). V was shortened by 0 bases and J by 0 bases, with 12 bases between the two germline ends. CDR3 size: 16 residues. CDR3 DNA sequence: TGTGCCAGCAGCTTAGCTTTTTCGGGTTTCTCCTACGAGCAGTACTTC. This encodes CASSLAFSGFSYEQYF.

This chain uses TRBV4-1 with TRBJ1-2; the match to TRBD1 covers 7 bases. V shed 1 base and J 4 bases; nucleotides not matched to a gene: 3. Germline V lookup: CDR1 MGHRA, CDR2 YSYEKL. CDR3 length equals 14 residues. The CDR3 bases are TGCGCCAGCAGCCAAGCCGACAGGGCCTATGGCTACACCTTC. It codes for CASSQADRAYGYTF.

This clonotype was recorded at least ten times. The V gene is TRBV5-1, the J gene TRBJ1-2, with D possibly being TRBD1 (5 bases). Between the trimmed V and J ends, which lost 4 bases and 6 bases, there was a span of 16 bases. Looked up from germline, CDR1 is SGHRS and CDR2 is YFSETQ. The CDR3 runs 14 residues. As DNA, the CDR3 is TGCGCCAGCAGCCGGACGGCCGAGGGGAATGGCTACACCTTC. This translates into CASSRTAEGNGYTF.

This clonotype has just a few counts. The chain is built from TRBV15 and TRBJ2-6; D remains unclear. The CDR3 consists of 14 residues. V lost 5 bases and J lost 0, with 5 bases in between. Germline CDR1 and CDR2: LNHNV and YYDKDF (reference sequence). The CDR3 DNA follows: TGTGCCACCAGCTTGGGCTCTGGGGCCAACGTCCTGACTTTC. Protein product: CATSLGSGANVLTF.

The chain recombines TRBV6-5 with TRBJ2-7, with D possibly TRBD1 on 6 matching bases. The CDR3 has 16 residues. Germline CDR1 and CDR2: MNHEY and SVGAGI. The V gene lost 1 base and the J gene lost 0 bases, with 13 bases spanning the gap. The DNA for the CDR3 is TGTGCCAGCAGTTACTTGGGCAGGGGAAGCTCCTACGAGCAGTACTTC. As protein: CASSYLGRGSSYEQYF.

V usage is TRBV6-1 and J usage is TRBJ2-3, with 11 bases that match TRBD2. J gave up 2 bases and V 6 bases, and 4 bases lay outside the gene matches. The CDR3 consists of 15 residues. Germline loops: CDR1 MNHNS, CDR2 SASEGT. The CDR3 loop is CASRRLAGLTDTQYF. DNA for the CDR3: TGTGCCAGCAGAAGACTAGCGGGACTCACAGATACGCAGTATTTT.